This T cell receptor beta chain was captured in a study of ipilimumab plus nivolumab after autologous stem cell transplantation. The method was immunoSEQ multiplex PCR; TCRdb's version includes in-frame clones alone and lacks a portion of them. The sample lists 15,000 to 20,000 clones, approximately 79% occurring once. Looked up from germline, CDR1 is SGHRS and CDR2 is YFSETQ. V was clipped by 4 bases and J by 5 bases; unmatched bases: 7. The length of the CDR3 is 14 residues. Sequenced here: PBMCs, sampled in a trial of ipilimumab plus nivolumab as post-transplant consolidation. The chain combines TRBV5-1 with TRBJ2-5, with TRBD1 matching over 8 bases. The origin of this receptor is a male donor with diffuse large B-cell lymphoma. The CDR3 sequence is CASSATGVGETQYF. The CDR3 region has the DNA TGCGCCAGCAGCGCGACAGGGGTTGGGGAGACCCAGTACTTC.